One and the same sample provided the 12 T cell receptor beta chains below, sequenced in a study of shared clonotypes between healthy human individuals. Produced via immunoSEQ multiplex PCR; TCRdb's table is partial and in-frame only. Of around 2.1 million clones listed, roughly 91% are singletons. The naive CD8 fraction comprised CD45RO-negative cells positively selected for CCR7 and excluded terminally differentiated effector memory CD45RA+ cells. Sequenced: naive CD8+ T cells from PBMCs. These TCRs come from a man aged 18-30 years in good health. Some clones in this sample may be carry-over from other donors' samples.

This chain joins TRBV28 and TRBJ1-1; no definite D call. CDR1 is MDHEN and CDR2 is SYDVKM in the germline V gene. Deletions cut 2 bases from V and 0 bases from J, with 16 bases between. The CDR3 extends over 17 amino acids. CDR3: CASSLAGITAMNTEAFF. The CDR3 bases are TGTGCCAGCAGTTTAGCCGGTATTACAGCTATGAACACTGAAGCTTTCTTT.

This chain joins TRBV5-8 and TRBJ2-7; tentative D call: TRBD1 (5 bases). Trimming left V 0 bases short and J 0 bases short, with 7 bases between. Germline CDR1 SGHTS, CDR2 YDEGEE. The CDR3 loop spans 14 amino acids. CDR3 protein: CASSLVTDSYEQYF. The CDR3 DNA follows: TGTGCCAGCAGCTTGGTGACAGACTCCTACGAGCAGTACTTC.

This sequence joins TRBV28 and TRBJ1-4; 8 positions match TRBD1. V shed 5 bases and J 0 bases; nucleotides not matched to a gene: 11. The germline gives CDR1 MDHEN, CDR2 SYDVKM. The CDR3 is 18 residues long. CDR3 sequence (DNA): TGTGCCAGCAGTCCATGGGGCAGGGGGCCAGCAACTAATGAAAAACTGTTTTTT. Its protein is CASSPWGRGPATNEKLFF.

The genes are TRBV28 and TRBJ2-1; no reliable D call. This CDR3 contains 13 residues. Trimming stripped 5 bases from V and 7 bases from J, with 12 bases between. The germline CDR1 and CDR2 sequences are MDHEN and SYDVKM. CDR3 residues: CASSIKVYNEQFF. The CDR3 bases are TGTGCCAGCAGTATCAAGGTTTATAATGAGCAGTTCTTC.

This clone was seen a single time. The chain couples TRBV19 to TRBJ1-2, with D possibly matching TRBD1 (6 bases). Germline V gene lookup returns CDR1 LNHDA and CDR2 SQIVND (reference sequence). The V and J ends lost 10 bases and 3 bases respectively, with 18 bases between them. The CDR3 covers 14 residues. CDR3 coding DNA: TGTGCCACCGTAGTCAGGGGCCCCGACTATGGCTACACCTTC. Protein product: CATVVRGPDYGYTF.

The chain employs TRBV6-1 and TRBJ2-2; D might be TRBD2 (5 bases). The CDR3 is 13 amino acids. V was cut by 8 bases and J by 7 bases, with 14 bases left in between. CDR1 and CDR2 (germline): MNHNS, SASEGT. CDR3 DNA sequence: TGTGCCAGCGGTATAGCGAGGATCGGGGAGCTGTTTTTT. This translates into CASGIARIGELFF.

The chain combines TRBV28 with TRBJ2-5; perhaps TRBD1 as D (5 bases). Germline-derived CDR1 and CDR2 are MDHEN and SYDVKM. V lost 2 bases, J lost 1 base, and 11 bases lay in between. The CDR3 totals 15 residues. CDR3 nucleotide sequence: TGTGCCAGCAGTTTAGACAGCTCGTTCCAAGAGACCCAGTACTTC. Amino acids: CASSLDSSFQETQYF.

The chain is built from TRBV6-1 and TRBJ2-7, with 9 positions matching TRBD1. The CDR3 has 12 amino acids. CDR1 MNHNS and CDR2 SASEGT come from the germline V gene. The junction had 6 bases not matched to a gene; V was cut back by 11 bases and J by 4 bases. The CDR3 DNA reads TGTGCCGCGGGACAGGGACCATACGAGCAGTACTTC. The encoded protein is CAAGQGPYEQYF.

The chain recombines TRBV5-1 with TRBJ2-2; 14 bases match TRBD2. The V and J ends lost 3 bases and 5 bases, in that order; junction bases with no gene match: 12. There are 19 residues in the CDR3. Germline CDR1 and CDR2: SGHRS and YFSETQ. The CDR3, as DNA: TGCGCCAGCAGCTCGGGGACTAGCGGGAGCCTCCTAGGGACCGGGGAGCTGTTTTTT. It specifies CASSSGTSGSLLGTGELFF.

V and J are TRBV14 and TRBJ1-2, with a tentative D call TRBD1 (6 bases). This CDR3 comprises 15 residues. The germline V gene has CDR1 SGHDN and CDR2 FVKESK. Trimming left V 3 bases short and J 3 bases short, with 14 bases between. DNA of the CDR3: TGTGCCAGCAGCCAGATACAGGGAGGTTACTATGGCTACACCTTC. This codes for CASSQIQGGYYGYTF.

The chain carries TRBV10-3 and TRBJ1-2, with TRBD1 matching 7 bases. Germline CDR1 ENHRY, CDR2 SYGVKD. The J segment lost 7 bases and the V segment lost 3 bases, leaving 11 bases of the junction unmatched. This CDR3 is 15 amino acids long. This chain's CDR3 is CAISEWGGDRLGYTF. The CDR3 region has the DNA TGTGCCATCAGTGAATGGGGTGGGGACAGACTTGGCTACACCTTC.

The rearrangement links TRBV27 to TRBJ2-5; no firm D call. The V end lost 7 bases, the J end lost 5 bases, and 26 bases lay between the germline ends. The length of the CDR3 is 17 residues. Germline V CDR1 and CDR2: MNHEY, SMNVEV (reference sequence). CDR3 bases: TGTGCCAGCACCCCCCTGCCCATATCCGGCGAGGAGGAGACCCAGTACTTC. Encoded protein: CASTPLPISGEEETQYF.